A single sample gave rise to the 17 T cell receptor beta chains below, sequenced in a study of CD8 T cells in Susac syndrome. An input of roughly 0.5 to 1 ug of RNA was subjected to reverse transcription using random hexamers. TCRdb re-analysed the immunoSEQ multiplex PCR reads in MiXCR, keeping a single row per CDR3 protein. The sample contains tens of thousands of distinct CDR3 sequences, under 95% of which appear only once. The sequenced sample consisted of CD8+ T cells from PBMCs. The receptors originated from a human donor with Susac syndrome.

A single count supports this clonotype. V gene TRBV20-1 combines with J gene TRBJ1-2; the match to TRBD1 covers 10 bases. The trim removed 5 bases at V and 7 bases at J, leaving 13 bases unmatched. This CDR3 contains 15 residues. From germline, CDR1 is DFQATT and CDR2 SNEGSKA (reference sequence). This CDR3 reads CSALNSGTGVVGYTF. The CDR3 nucleotides read TGCAGTGCTTTAAACTCCGGGACAGGGGTGGTTGGCTACACCTTC.

This chain joins TRBV9 and TRBJ1-2; D gene unclear. Trimming removed 0 bases from V and 4 bases from J, with 16 bases in between. Germline V gene lookup returns CDR1 SGDLS and CDR2 YYNGEE. The CDR3 has 16 residues. CDR3 in DNA: TGTGCCAGCAGCGTAGGAAGTGATGGTGTCCTCTATGGCTACACCTTC. Protein sequence: CASSVGSDGVLYGYTF.

This chain links TRBV20-1 with TRBJ2-7, with D possibly being TRBD2 (5 bases). From germline, CDR1 is DFQATT and CDR2 SNEGSKA (reference sequence). With 5 bases removed from V and 3 bases from J, the gap between germline ends came to 14 bases. The CDR3 has 13 amino acids. The CDR3 DNA is TGCAGTGCTGAGGAGGCACAACACTACGAGCAGTACTTC. It encodes CSAEEAQHYEQYF.

The chain is built from TRBV6-2 or TRBV6-3 and TRBJ2-1, with 8 bases lining up with TRBD1. The CDR3 consists of 14 residues. V gave up 7 bases and J gave up 5 bases; unmatched junction bases: 7. CDR1 is MNHEY, CDR2 SVGEGT, per germline. The DNA of the CDR3 is TGTGCCAGCACTCCGGGACAGGACAACAATGAGCAGTTCTTC. It encodes CASTPGQDNNEQFF.

The genes are TRBV7-8 and TRBJ1-4, with D maybe TRBD1 (6 bases). The CDR3 has 17 amino acids. CDR1 SGHVS and CDR2 FQNEAQ come from the germline V gene. V lost 5 bases, J lost 7 bases, and 23 bases lay in between. For the CDR3, the DNA is TGTGCCAGCAGCCCACGACAGGATAGGGGGGTGGGTGAAAAACTGTTTTTT. Translation gives CASSPRQDRGVGEKLFF.

This chain joins TRBV19 and TRBJ2-1, with 11 bases matching TRBD2. The CDR3 contains 15 residues. Per the germline V gene, CDR1 is LNHDA and CDR2 is SQIVND (reference sequence). V was pared by 4 bases and J by 4 bases, with 3 bases of the junction left unmatched. The CDR3 DNA is TGTGCCAGTAGTACCCTAGCGGGGGGTTACAATGAGCAGTTCTTC. Translating it yields CASSTLAGGYNEQFF.

This sequence joins TRBV13 and TRBJ2-7, with TRBD2 identical over 8 bases. The CDR3 is 16 amino acids. With 5 bases clipped from V and 0 bases from J, the junction kept 9 bases outside the gene matches. Germline V CDR1 and CDR2: PRHDT, FYEKMQ (reference sequence). CDR3 protein: CASSPAGAGGSYEQYF. CDR3 nucleotides: TGTGCCAGCAGCCCCGCCGGCGCGGGAGGCTCCTACGAGCAGTACTTC.

This chain connects TRBV6-1 to TRBJ2-5; 11 positions agree with TRBD1. The CDR3 is made up of 16 amino acids. CDR1 MNHNS and CDR2 SASEGT come from the germline V gene. V shed 6 bases and J 1 base; nucleotides not matched to a gene: 7. The DNA of the CDR3 is TGTGCCAGCAGGGGCCGGGACAGGGGGAGCCAAGAGACCCAGTACTTC. It yields the protein CASRGRDRGSQETQYF.

J is TRBJ2-7 and V is TRBV6-5; unclear D gene. The V gene lost 2 bases and the J gene lost 7 bases, with 12 bases spanning the gap. This CDR3 is built from 13 residues. The germline CDR1 and CDR2 sequences are MNHEY and SVGAGI. CDR3 nucleotides: TGTGCCAGCAGTTACGAAAGGTCGTGGGAGCAGTACTTC. Amino acid sequence: CASSYERSWEQYF.

The chain couples TRBV7-9 to TRBJ2-5; D is perhaps TRBD2 (6 bases). This CDR3 is built from 14 residues. Germline V CDR1 and CDR2: SEHNR, FQNEAQ (reference sequence). Deletions cut 1 base from V and 2 bases from J, with 8 bases between. The CDR3 nucleotides are TGTGCCAGCAGCTTAGGCGGGGTACAAGAGACCCAGTACTTC. Translated, it gives CASSLGGVQETQYF. The entire variable domain, with the rest obtained from reference TRBV7-9 and TRBJ2-5, is as follows: DTGVSQNPRHKITKRGQNVTFRCDPISEHNRLYWYRQTLGQGPEFLTYFQNEAQLEKSRLLSDRFSAERPKGSFSTLEIQRTEQGDSAMYLCASSLGGVQETQYFGPGTRLLVL.

The chain carries TRBV27 and TRBJ2-5; D is perhaps TRBD1 (6 bases). The ends were cut back, 6 bases at V and 4 bases at J, with 15 bases in the middle. The CDR3 totals 14 residues. Germline CDR1 reads MNHEY; CDR2 reads SMNVEV (reference sequence). This chain's CDR3 is CASSPGQVGETQYF. CDR3 coding DNA: TGTGCCAGCAGCCCGGGACAAGTGGGAGAGACCCAGTACTTC.

The chain employs TRBV7-2 and TRBJ2-7; D is unresolved. This CDR3 contains 12 residues. V lost 1 base to trimming and J lost 5 bases, with 6 bases between them. The V gene's germline CDR1 is SGHTA and CDR2 FQGNSA. The CDR3 region has the DNA TGTGCCAGCAGCTTAGTTCGGGACGAGCAGTACTTC. Amino acids: CASSLVRDEQYF. The entire variable domain, with the rest obtained from reference TRBV7-2 and TRBJ2-7, is as follows: GAGVSQSPSNKVTEKGKDVELRCDPISGHTALYWYRQSLGQGLEFLIYFQGNSAPDKSGLPSDRFSAERTGGSVSTLTIQRTQQEDSAVYLCASSLVRDEQYFGPGTRLTVT.

This chain links TRBV6-1 with TRBJ2-1, with 10 bases identical to TRBD1. Germline loops: CDR1 MNHNS, CDR2 SASEGT. The ends lost 10 bases at V and 5 bases at J; junction bases unmatched: 5. The CDR3 is 13 residues long. The CDR3 coding sequence is TGTGCCACAACGGGACAGGGGCACAATGAGCAGTTCTTC. Its protein product is CATTGQGHNEQFF.

The CDR3 loop is CASSFRTGGANTEAFF. In DNA, the CDR3 is TGTGCCAGCAGCTTCCGGACAGGGGGCGCGAACACTGAAGCTTTCTTT. The rearrangement links TRBV5-4 to TRBJ1-1; 11 bases line up with TRBD1. Germline CDR1 is SGHNT and CDR2 is YYREEE (reference sequence). The CDR3 sequence is 16 residues long. V trimming: 2 bases; J trimming: 1 base; junction bases outside the gene matches: 4.

V usage is TRBV13 and J usage is TRBJ2-2; D not certain. From germline, CDR1 is PRHDT and CDR2 FYEKMQ (reference sequence). CDR3 length equals 18 residues. Trimming stripped 5 bases from V and 5 bases from J, with 24 bases between. The CDR3 nucleotides are TGTGCCAGCAGCCCGTCCCGTCTGGAGAAAAAAACGACCGGGGAGCTGTTTTTT. Protein product: CASSPSRLEKKTTGELFF.

The chain has TRBV25-1 and TRBJ1-2, with TRBD1 matching 9 bases. The CDR3 consists of 14 residues. Trimming removed 1 base from V and 3 bases from J; junction bases left unmatched: 0. Per the germline V gene, CDR1 is MGHDK and CDR2 is SYGVNS. The CDR3 loop is CASSEWTGDYGYTF. The CDR3 nucleotides are TGTGCCAGCAGTGAATGGACAGGGGACTATGGCTACACCTTC.

The chain combines TRBV12-5 with TRBJ2-7; 11 nucleotides match TRBD1. Germline CDR1 LGHNT, CDR2 FRNRAP. V was clipped by 2 bases and J by 4 bases; unmatched bases: 10. The CDR3 is 17 amino acids. The CDR3 nucleotides read TGTGCTAGTGGTTTGTTGTCCGGGACAGGGGGACGTTACGAGCAGTACTTC. Translated: CASGLLSGTGGRYEQYF.